This T cell receptor beta chain appears in the sequencing data of a study of blood T cell repertoires in COVID-19. Study information: Samples taken during acute and convalescent COVID-19 were collected in the United States, Italy and Spain. T cells, B-cell-depleted T cells, or PBMCs supplied cDNA or gDNA.

As processed by the authors: For nucleated cells, counts were estimated from reference gene primer amplification. Produced via immunoSEQ multiplex PCR; TCRdb's table is partial and in-frame only. V and J calls plus clone size are reproduced from that table; the DNA served to infer D and trimming. This sample yields 120,000 to 150,000 clones, of which around 89% are seen a single time; about 2.5% belongs to the top ten. V lost 6 bases, J lost 3 bases, and 6 bases stayed unmatched. CDR3 length equals 15 residues. Germline values: CDR1 ENHRY, CDR2 SYGVKD. Patients of the Seattle cohort, enrolled during active infection, were followed longitudinally.

The source material was peripheral blood. The clonotype comes from a human donor with COVID-19, enrolled during active disease. The donor label of this sample is uncertain. The chain uses TRBV10-3 and TRBJ2-3; 10 positions agree with TRBD1. The CDR3 region has the DNA TGTGCCATCAGGGGAGGGACAGGGGCAACAGATACGCAGTATTTT. Its translation is CAIRGGTGATDTQYF.